This is a list of T cell receptor beta chains from one sample in a study of blood T cell repertoires in COVID-19. The assay was immunoSEQ multiplex PCR, and TCRdb's table has in-frame clones only and misses some. The data contain 80,000 to 100,000 clones, less than 85% of them seen just once; the ten biggest clones take up approximately 4.1%. Input material: peripheral blood. The receptors here all came from a man between 65 and 85 years old with COVID-19, enrolled during active disease. Both conserved end residues are part of each CDR3. A D gene is named only where the DNA matches it firmly. Only part of the rows carry a size: once, few, many, or a class if the clone is expanded.

V gene	J gene	clone size	D gene	CDR3 protein	CDR3 DNA
TRBV11-2	TRBJ2-3	NA	TRBD1	CASSLSRTGGRADTQYF	TGTGCCAGCAGCCTCAGCAGGACAGGGGGCAGAGCGGATACGCAGTATTTT
TRBV9	TRBJ2-2	few	NA	CASSGTSLQVTGELFF	TGTGCCAGCAGCGGGACGAGTTTACAGGTCACCGGGGAGCTGTTTTTT
TRBV6-5	TRBJ2-1	NA	TRBD2	CASRTSGSSYNEQFF	TGTGCCAGCAGGACTAGCGGGAGCTCCTACAATGAGCAGTTCTTC
TRBV19	TRBJ2-4	NA	TRBD2	CASSSPGLARTDERF	TGTGCCAGTAGTAGCCCGGGACTAGCACGGACCGACGAAAGATTC
TRBV13	TRBJ1-5	NA	NA	CASSLGGGGNNQPQHF	TGTGCCAGCAGCTTAGGTGGGGGGGGCAACAATCAGCCCCAGCATTTT
TRBV29-1	TRBJ2-5	NA	TRBD1	CSAMTGEETQYF	TGCAGCGCTATGACAGGGGAGGAGACCCAGTACTTC
TRBV6-5	TRBJ2-7	NA	NA	CASNRRQGGEQYF	TGTGCCAGCAATAGAAGGCAGGGGGGCGAGCAGTACTTC
TRBV27	TRBJ1-1	many	NA	CASSLEPNTEAFF	TGTGCCAGCAGTTTAGAGCCGAACACTGAAGCTTTCTTT
TRBV24-1	TRBJ2-1	NA	NA	CATSAAPGLRDNEQFF	TGTGCCACTAGTGCCGCTCCGGGACTCCGGGACAATGAGCAGTTCTTC
TRBV19	TRBJ2-3	NA	TRBD2	CASSATSGWTFTDTQYF	TGTGCCAGTAGTGCGACTAGCGGGTGGACCTTCACAGATACGCAGTATTTT
TRBV6-5	TRBJ2-5	many	NA	CASSYSLGVKETQYF	TGTGCCAGCAGTTACTCTCTAGGGGTCAAAGAGACCCAGTACTTC
TRBV5-6	TRBJ2-7	NA	NA	CASSLDRGLDEQYF	TGTGCCAGCAGCTTGGATAGGGGTCTCGACGAGCAGTACTTC
TRBV2	TRBJ1-2	NA	NA	CASSEGWVAGYTF	TGTGCCAGCAGTGAAGGATGGGTAGCTGGCTACACCTTC
TRBV7-8	TRBJ1-6	NA	NA	CASIVGQGGSPLHF	TGTGCCAGCATCGTAGGGCAGGGTGGTTCACCCCTCCACTTT
TRBV5-1	TRBJ1-3	NA	TRBD1	CASSYGQGTGNTIYF	TGCGCCAGCAGCTACGGACAGGGGACTGGAAACACCATATATTTT
TRBV28	TRBJ2-2	NA	NA	CASTLRAGINTGELFF	TGTGCCAGCACCCTTCGGGCAGGGATCAACACCGGGGAGCTGTTTTTT
TRBV7-2	TRBJ1-1	NA	NA	CASSYNSGSAEAFF	TGTGCCAGCAGCTACAACTCAGGGTCGGCCGAAGCTTTCTTT
TRBV2	TRBJ2-5	few	TRBD1	CASSGQGLEGETQYF	TGTGCCAGCAGTGGACAGGGGCTGGAGGGAGAGACCCAGTACTTC
TRBV28	TRBJ1-3	NA	TRBD1	CASSPGTGGGQKYF	TGTGCCAGCAGTCCCGGGACAGGGGGCGGTCAAAAATATTTT
TRBV21-1	TRBJ2-7	NA	NA	CASIRPWGLLSEQYF	TGTGCCAGCATCCGACCGTGGGGACTGCTAAGCGAGCAGTACTTC
TRBV28	TRBJ2-7	once	TRBD2	CASSYPFRTSGRYEQYF	TGTGCCAGCAGTTATCCCTTCCGGACTAGCGGGAGGTACGAGCAGTACTTC
TRBV7-9	TRBJ1-1	NA	TRBD1	CASSYTGQGDARAFF	TGTGCCAGCAGCTACACGGGACAGGGAGACGCGCGAGCTTTCTTT
TRBV18	TRBJ1-2	NA	NA	CASSASRGAYGYTF	TGTGCCAGCTCTGCGTCCCGGGGGGCCTATGGCTACACCTTC
TRBV30	TRBJ1-2	many	NA	CAWDFRGSYPGYTF	TGTGCCTGGGATTTTCGGGGTAGTTACCCTGGCTACACCTTC
TRBV12-5	TRBJ2-1	NA	NA	CASGLGQGVGQFF	TGTGCTAGTGGTTTGGGGCAGGGCGTTGGGCAGTTCTTC
TRBV18	TRBJ2-4	NA	NA	CASSPPGSGMANIQYF	TGTGCCAGCTCACCCCCCGGTTCGGGGATGGCGAACATTCAGTACTTC